The 9 T cell receptor beta chains in this list originate from one sample, sequenced in a study of blood T cells in healthy people across ages. It was with a sample-barcoded 5' primer and a J-beta primer mix that a second PCR of roughly 7 to 12 cycles was run. TCRdb recomputed calls from the 5' RACE reads with MiXCR, one row per CDR3 protein. The repertoire includes 540,000 or so distinct CDR3 sequences, roughly 48% of them detected once, and approximately 25% sits in the top ten. The sequenced material came from blood. These receptors were collected from an elderly man in good health.

This chain joins TRBV7-2 and TRBJ2-3, with TRBD2 matching over 8 bases. Germline CDR1 is SGHTA and CDR2 is FQGNSA. Germline trimming cut 1 base from V and 0 bases from J; bases unmatched to any gene: 15. The CDR3 extends over 20 amino acids. CDR3 bases: TGTGCCAGCAGCTTAGGGCCCCTCCGGGGGGGGCGTTGGAGCACAGATACGCAGTATTTT. This translates into CASSLGPLRGGRWSTDTQYF.

This rearrangement joins TRBV10-3 to TRBJ2-7; the D is unclear. The germline V gene has CDR1 ENHRY and CDR2 SYGVKD. The germline V and J ends were trimmed by 4 bases and 4 bases, with 11 bases remaining between them. CDR3 length: 13 amino acids. DNA for the CDR3: TGTGCCATCAGTGTGGCAGTGATTTACGAGCAGTACTTC. Residues: CAISVAVIYEQYF.

This clonotype showed up just a few times. The rearrangement uses TRBV12-3 or TRBV12-4 and TRBJ2-3; 9 bases line up with TRBD2. The CDR3 consists of 13 residues. Trimming at V came to 8 bases and at J to 8 bases, leaving 8 bases not matched to a gene. As DNA, the CDR3 is TGTGCCAGCGGTGAGGCGGGGGGGCCTACGCAGTATTTT. Encoded protein: CASGEAGGPTQYF.

The J gene is TRBJ1-1, the V gene TRBV3-1; 7 bases map to TRBD1. Losses at the gene ends were 2 bases for V and 7 bases for J; bases not matched to a gene: 7. The germline V gene encodes CDR1 LGHDT and CDR2 YNNKEL (reference sequence). The CDR3 extends over 14 amino acids. The CDR3 DNA reads TGTGCCAGCAGCCAAACGACAGGGCCCTTTGAAGCTTTCTTT. It is translated as CASSQTTGPFEAFF. Based on the CDR3 plus reference TRBV3-1 and TRBJ1-1, the full variable domain is DTAVSQTPKYLVTQMGNDKSIKCEQNLGHDTMYWYKQDSKKFLKIMFSYNNKELIINETVPNRFSPKSPDKAHLNLHINSLELGDSAVYFCASSQTTGPFEAFFGQGTRLTVV.

Concerning this clonotype itself: This may stem from a read error, because a much larger clone lies one nucleotide away. The rearrangement joins TRBV6-5 to TRBJ1-2; 9 nucleotides align to TRBD1. Germline assignment: CDR1 MNHEY and CDR2 SVGAGI. The CDR3 is made up of 15 amino acids. In nucleotides, the CDR3 is TGTGCCAGCAGCGACTACAGGGGGCCTAACGATGGCTACACCTTC. Its translation is CASSDYRGPNDGYTF.

V usage is TRBV7-9 and J usage is TRBJ2-1, with unresolved D. V gave up 4 bases and J gave up 6 bases, with 13 bases separating them. The germline V gene has CDR1 SEHNR and CDR2 FQNEAQ (reference sequence). This CDR3 is 14 amino acids long. CDR3: CASSSLRLRNEQFF. The CDR3 coding sequence is TGTGCCAGCAGCTCCCTCCGGTTGCGCAATGAGCAGTTCTTC.

This rearrangement joins TRBV20-1 to TRBJ2-3, with TRBD2 identical over 8 bases. Germline V CDR1 and CDR2: DFQATT, SNEGSKA (reference sequence). The trim removed 3 bases at V and 3 bases at J, leaving 8 bases unmatched. The CDR3 has 15 residues. The CDR3 sequence: CSASPPLAGTDTQYF. The CDR3 DNA reads as TGCAGTGCTAGCCCACCTCTAGCGGGTACAGATACGCAGTATTTT.

Note on this clonotype: A much bigger clone sits one base away, suggesting this may be a read error. The rearrangement uses TRBV4-1 and TRBJ1-2; D ambiguous. This CDR3 region has 15 residues. Germline assignment: CDR1 MGHRA and CDR2 YSYEKL. The CDR3 spells CANSQETTAGGGYTF. The CDR3 DNA is TGCGCCAACAGCCAAGAGACGACGGCGGGAGGAGGCTACACCTTC.

This chain uses TRBV20-1 with TRBJ2-3, with no clear D. Trimming took off 1 base at V and 6 bases at J, with 14 bases between the two ends. The germline V gene has CDR1 DFQATT and CDR2 SNEGSKA (reference sequence). CDR3 length: 14 amino acids. In DNA, the CDR3 is TGCAGTGCTAGAGGGGCCCTAGGGTCCGATACGCAGTATTTT. It yields the protein CSARGALGSDTQYF.